This entry lists 29 T cell receptor beta chains sequenced from one sample in a study of early T cells in non-severe SARS-CoV-2 infection. MiXCR, applied by TCRdb to the 5' RACE reads, yields one record per CDR3 protein. The repertoire holds 65,000 to 80,000 distinct CDR3 sequences, with roughly an eighth as singletons. The sequenced sample consisted of whole blood. Receptors were obtained from an adult who was a healthcare worker with PCR-confirmed SARS-CoV-2 infection or an uninfected control (not recorded which).

On this clonotype itself: One end of the junction does not line up with germline, which may come from a read error. The chain carries TRBV3-1 and TRBJ1-1, with D possibly being TRBD1 (5 bases). The germline V gene has CDR1 LGHDT and CDR2 YNNKEL (reference sequence). CDR3 length: 14 residues. This CDR3 reads CASRRQGSNTGAFF. The CDR3 region has the DNA TGTGCCAGCAGACGGCAGGGTTCAAACACTGGAGCTTTCTTT. The variable domain in full, with the rest retrieved from reference TRBV3-1 and TRBJ1-1, is DTAVSQTPKYLVTQMGNDKSIKCEQNLGHDTMYWYKQDSKKFLKIMFSYNNKELIINETVPNRFSPKSPDKAHLNLHINSLELGDSAVYFCASRRQGSNTGAFFGQGTRLTVV.

Concerning this clonotype: This sequence may be a read error, since a much larger clone differs from it by one base. This rearrangement joins TRBV5-1 to TRBJ2-7; TRBD1 might be the D (5 bases). This CDR3 spans 13 amino acids. In germline, CDR1 is SGHRS, CDR2 YFSETQ. The CDR3 bases are TGCGCCAGCAGCCTACAGGAGTACTACGAGCGGTACTTC. Translating gives CASSLQEYYERYF.

This clonotype was counted at least ten times. J is TRBJ2-7 and V is TRBV4-2; unclear D gene. This CDR3 contains 17 residues. Germline lookup yields CDR1 LGHNA and CDR2 YNFKEQ. V lost 2 bases to trimming and J lost 0 bases, with 17 bases between them. CDR3 in DNA: TGTGCCAGCAGCCAACATCCCCCTAGTTACAGCTCCTACGAGCAGTACTTC. It specifies CASSQHPPSYSSYEQYF.

This clonotype turned up a few times. The chain combines TRBV5-1 with TRBJ1-1; D gene unclear. The CDR3 runs 14 residues. Germline assignment: CDR1 SGHRS and CDR2 YFSETQ. V shed 0 bases and J shed 1 base, with 7 bases lying between them. The CDR3 DNA reads TGCGCCAGCAGCTTGGGGATACAGAACACTGAAGCTTTCTTT. Translating it yields CASSLGIQNTEAFF.

The chain has TRBV3-1 and TRBJ1-1, with 8 bases aligning to TRBD1. This CDR3 comprises 13 residues. V shed 3 bases and J 3 bases; nucleotides not matched to a gene: 0. Germline-derived CDR1 and CDR2 are LGHDT and YNNKEL (reference sequence). Here the CDR3 reads CASSHRGHTEAFF. The CDR3 DNA reads TGTGCCAGCAGCCACAGGGGGCACACTGAAGCTTTCTTT.

This clonotype was detected a few times. This chain links TRBV20-1 with TRBJ2-1, with D hard to call. CDR1 is DFQATT, CDR2 SNEGSKA, per germline (reference sequence). Trimming cost V 3 bases and J 5 bases, with 17 bases left between them. This CDR3 is 15 amino acids long. The CDR3 sequence is CSARVPLRPHNEQFF. The CDR3 DNA follows: TGCAGTGCTAGGGTCCCCCTCAGGCCACACAATGAGCAGTTCTTC.

This clonotype has more than one count but fewer than ten. The chain joins TRBV11-3 to TRBJ2-1; 14 nucleotides align to TRBD2. Germline CDR1 SGHNT, CDR2 YENEEA. The CDR3 has 15 amino acids. The ends lost 5 bases at V and 5 bases at J; junction bases unmatched: 2. The CDR3, as DNA: TGTGCCAGCAGCGCGGGACTAGCGGGAGACAATGAGCAGTTCTTC. Encoded protein: CASSAGLAGDNEQFF.

The rearrangement links TRBV7-2 to TRBJ1-1; D gene unclear. Germline V lookup: CDR1 SGHTA, CDR2 FQGNSA. The CDR3 runs 11 residues. Trimming left V 5 bases short and J 8 bases short, with 9 bases between. CDR3 protein: CASSHWGEAFF. The DNA of the CDR3 is TGTGCCAGCAGCCACTGGGGAGAAGCTTTCTTT.

The V and J genes are TRBV7-9 and TRBJ2-4; 13 nucleotides align to TRBD2. Germline lookup yields CDR1 SEHNR and CDR2 FQNEAQ (reference sequence). After removal of 4 bases from V and 7 bases from J, the junction contained 10 bases not matched to a gene. The length of the CDR3 is 17 residues. CDR3: CASSSDNLLAGGNIQYF. The CDR3 DNA sequence: TGTGCCAGCAGCTCCGACAACTTACTAGCGGGAGGGAACATTCAGTACTTC.

In this sample, this clonotype turned up a few times. V gene TRBV20-1 combines with J gene TRBJ2-6; D is perhaps TRBD1 (7 bases). The germline V gene has CDR1 DFQATT and CDR2 SNEGSKA (reference sequence). The CDR3 length is 14 residues. Trimming removed 2 bases from V and 7 bases from J, with 12 bases in between. The CDR3 DNA sequence: TGCAGTGCTAGAAGGCAGGGGGGAGCCAACGTCCTGACTTTC. Encoded protein: CSARRQGGANVLTF.

The sample holds a few counts of this clonotype. In DNA form, the CDR3 reads TGTGCCAGCAGCTCGCCGGCGGGGGAGCCCCAGCATTTT. Translated: CASSSPAGEPQHF. This chain uses TRBV7-9 with TRBJ1-5; a weak D match, TRBD1 (5 bases). This CDR3 is 13 amino acids long. Trimming shortened V by 4 bases and J by 8 bases, and 12 bases separated the two germline ends. Germline V gives CDR1 SEHNR, CDR2 FQNEAQ (reference sequence). The full variable domain, its missing parts supplied by reference TRBV7-9 and TRBJ1-5, is DTGVSQNPRHKITKRGQNVTFRCDPISEHNRLYWYRQTLGQGPEFLTYFQNEAQLEKSRLLSDRFSAERPKGSFSTLEIQRTEQGDSAMYLCASSSPAGEPQHFGDGTRLSIL.

This clonotype occurred a few times. The chain carries TRBV3-1 and TRBJ2-4; possible D gene TRBD2, 6 bases. Trimming took off 1 base at V and 6 bases at J, with 10 bases between the two ends. The CDR3 runs to 14 residues. The germline V gene encodes CDR1 LGHDT and CDR2 YNNKEL (reference sequence). The CDR3 loop reads CASSQVPGLNIQYF. Here the CDR3 DNA reads TGTGCCAGCAGCCAAGTCCCGGGACTAAACATTCAGTACTTC.

This clonotype was seen a few times. The chain recombines TRBV4-1 with TRBJ2-5, with 7 bases aligning to TRBD2. V trimming: 0 bases; J trimming: 1 base; junction bases outside the gene matches: 8. Germline CDR1 MGHRA, CDR2 YSYEKL. CDR3 length: 17 amino acids. The CDR3 coding sequence is TGCGCCAGCAGCCAAGATGGTACTAGCGCCGGCCAAGAGACCCAGTACTTC. Translating it yields CASSQDGTSAGQETQYF.

The chain carries TRBV7-6 and TRBJ2-1, with TRBD1 matching 9 bases. The CDR3 covers 21 residues. Trimming removed 3 bases from V and 0 bases from J; junction bases left unmatched: 18. From germline, CDR1 is SGHVS and CDR2 FNYEAQ. The CDR3 protein is CASSLDLRDRVRLGSYNEQFF. Written as DNA, the CDR3 is TGTGCCAGCAGCTTGGACCTCCGGGACAGGGTACGGTTAGGCTCCTACAATGAGCAGTTCTTC.

In this sample, this clonotype turned up many times. This rearrangement joins TRBV5-1 to TRBJ2-7; the D is unclear. CDR3 size: 17 residues. V dropped 0 bases and J dropped 3 bases, with 19 bases sitting between them. Germline V gene data show CDR1 as SGHRS and CDR2 as YFSETQ. The CDR3 loop reads CASSLASTRVQVYEQYF. For the CDR3, the DNA is TGCGCCAGCAGCTTGGCCTCGACGAGAGTGCAGGTCTACGAGCAGTACTTC.

This clonotype was observed a few times. The chain uses TRBV19 and TRBJ1-4, with 10 bases identical to TRBD1. The CDR3 has 14 amino acids. Germline CDR1 LNHDA, CDR2 SQIVND (reference sequence). After removal of 10 bases from V and 10 bases from J, the junction contained 12 bases not matched to a gene. The CDR3 DNA is TGTGCCAATCCATCGGGACAGGGGCCGGGAAAACTGTTTTTT. It is translated as CANPSGQGPGKLFF.

This clonotype was counted between two and nine times. The rearrangement joins TRBV27 to TRBJ2-6; D perhaps matches TRBD1 (5 bases). Per germline, CDR1 MNHEY and CDR2 SMNVEV (reference sequence). The CDR3 consists of 15 residues. Trimming took off 6 bases at V and 6 bases at J, with 15 bases between the two ends. For the CDR3, the DNA is TGTGCCAGCAGCCAACCCTACGGACAGGCCAACGTCCTGACTTTC. Translating gives CASSQPYGQANVLTF.

There are a few counts of this clonotype. The J gene is TRBJ2-1, the V gene TRBV7-8, with D tentatively TRBD2 (5 bases). Germline V gene sequence: CDR1 SGHVS, CDR2 FQNEAQ. V gave up 4 bases and J gave up 9 bases, with 16 bases separating them. The CDR3 extends over 14 amino acids. CDR3 in DNA: TGTGCCAGCAGCTCTACTATCCACCGGGGTGAGCAGTTCTTC. It codes for CASSSTIHRGEQFF.

This clonotype was seen many times. The gene calls are TRBV18 and TRBJ2-3, with D hard to call. This CDR3 has 14 amino acids. Germline V gene sequence: CDR1 KGHSH, CDR2 LQKENI. Trimming cost V 2 bases and J 0 bases, with 6 bases left between them. CDR3 protein: CASSPGESTDTQYF. The CDR3 DNA reads as TGTGCCAGCTCACCAGGGGAAAGCACAGATACGCAGTATTTT.

This clonotype was seen only a few times. The rearrangement links TRBV4-1 to TRBJ1-2; D remains unclear. Germline CDR1 is MGHRA and CDR2 is YSYEKL. Deletions cut 0 bases from V and 3 bases from J, with 5 bases between. CDR3 length: 13 residues. As DNA, the CDR3 is TGCGCCAGCAGCCAAGACGGCTACTATGGCTACACCTTC. Amino acid sequence: CASSQDGYYGYTF.

The chain's CDR3 is CASSTQGGYSPLHF. CDR3 bases: TGTGCCAGCAGTACTCAGGGGGGGTATTCACCCCTCCACTTT. The chain couples TRBV6-5 to TRBJ1-6; TRBD1 matches 7 bases. The CDR3 runs to 14 residues. In germline, CDR1 is MNHEY, CDR2 SVGAGI. The junction had 6 bases not matched to a gene; V was cut back by 5 bases and J by 8 bases.

This clonotype was found a few times. J is TRBJ1-2 and V is TRBV30, with D maybe TRBD1 (5 bases). Germline CDR1 GTSNPN, CDR2 SVGIG (reference sequence). Trimming stripped 2 bases from V and 7 bases from J, with 11 bases between. This CDR3 is built from 12 residues. The CDR3 region is CAWSRGDGGYTF. CDR3 DNA: TGTGCCTGGAGTAGGGGAGACGGTGGCTACACCTTC.

The rearrangement links TRBV12-3 or TRBV12-4 to TRBJ1-5, with D tentatively TRBD1 (5 bases). Deletions cut 1 base from V and 4 bases from J, with 11 bases between. The CDR3 loop spans 15 amino acids. DNA of the CDR3: TGTGCCAGCAGTTTAGGGGGACCGATAAATCAGCCCCAGCATTTT. Protein product: CASSLGGPINQPQHF.

The chain employs TRBV28 and TRBJ2-7; tentative D call: TRBD1 (5 bases). The V end lost 8 bases, the J end lost 6 bases, and 17 bases lay between the germline ends. This CDR3 has 13 amino acids. Germline V gene sequence: CDR1 MDHEN, CDR2 SYDVKM. The CDR3 DNA is TGTGCCAGCTTAGGGGCTGTACTATCCGAGCAGTACTTC. Amino acid sequence: CASLGAVLSEQYF.

This clonotype was seen a few times. The V call is TRBV20-1, the J call TRBJ1-2, with 9 bases identical to TRBD1. V shed 6 bases and J 2 bases; nucleotides not matched to a gene: 4. CDR3 length: 13 amino acids. CDR1 is DFQATT and CDR2 is SNEGSKA in the germline V gene (reference sequence). CDR3 coding DNA: TGCAGTGCGGGACAGGGTTCCAACTATGGCTACACCTTC. This encodes CSAGQGSNYGYTF.

This clonotype was counted ten times or more. CDR3 bases: TGTGCCAGCAGGACGACGACTGAAGCTTTCTTT. Translating it yields CASRTTTEAFF. The chain combines TRBV2 with TRBJ1-1; D unresolved. Trimming removed 6 bases at V and 5 bases at J, with 7 bases between. The CDR3 totals 11 residues. CDR1 and CDR2 (germline): SNHLY, FYNNEI.

This clonotype was recorded a few times. The chain recombines TRBV7-9 with TRBJ1-1; the D is unclear. The CDR3 has 13 residues. CDR1 is SEHNR and CDR2 is FQNEAQ in the germline V gene (reference sequence). V was shortened by 4 bases and J by 3 bases, with 9 bases between the two germline ends. The CDR3 loop is CASSSSYDTEAFF. CDR3 DNA: TGTGCCAGCAGCTCGAGTTACGACACTGAAGCTTTCTTT.

J is TRBJ1-1 and V is TRBV2; D unresolved. CDR1 and CDR2 from the germline V gene are SNHLY and FYNNEI. Trimming removed 4 bases at V and 1 base at J, with 19 bases between. The CDR3 covers 17 residues. CDR3 nucleotides: TGTGCCAGCAGTGCAACAGTGGGATATCGGGAGAACACTGAAGCTTTCTTT. It translates to CASSATVGYRENTEAFF.

There are a few counts of this clonotype. The chain joins TRBV5-1 to TRBJ1-4; the match to TRBD1 covers 8 bases. This CDR3 has 16 amino acids. Germline loops: CDR1 SGHRS, CDR2 YFSETQ. With 2 bases clipped from V and 7 bases from J, the junction kept 10 bases outside the gene matches. CDR3 DNA: TGCGCCAGCAGCTTAAGACCGCGGGACAGGCCTGAAAAACTGTTTTTT. Amino acid sequence: CASSLRPRDRPEKLFF.